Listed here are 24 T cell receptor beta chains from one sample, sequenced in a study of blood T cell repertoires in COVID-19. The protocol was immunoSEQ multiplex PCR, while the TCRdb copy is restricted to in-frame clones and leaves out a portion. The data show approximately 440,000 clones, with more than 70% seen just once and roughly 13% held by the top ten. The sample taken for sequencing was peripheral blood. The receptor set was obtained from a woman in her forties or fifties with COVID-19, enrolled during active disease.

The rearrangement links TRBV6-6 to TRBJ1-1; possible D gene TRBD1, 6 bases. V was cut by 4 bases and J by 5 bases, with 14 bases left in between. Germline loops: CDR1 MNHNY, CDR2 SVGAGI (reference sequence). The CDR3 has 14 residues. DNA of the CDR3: TGTGCCAGCAGTTTATCAGACAGGTTTACTGAAGCTTTCTTT. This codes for CASSLSDRFTEAFF.

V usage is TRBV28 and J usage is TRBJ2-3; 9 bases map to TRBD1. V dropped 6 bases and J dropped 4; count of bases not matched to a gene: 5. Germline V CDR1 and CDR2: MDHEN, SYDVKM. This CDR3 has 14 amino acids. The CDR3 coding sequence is TGTGCCAGCAGAAGACAGGGGGGAGCAGATACGCAGTATTTT. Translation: CASRRQGGADTQYF.

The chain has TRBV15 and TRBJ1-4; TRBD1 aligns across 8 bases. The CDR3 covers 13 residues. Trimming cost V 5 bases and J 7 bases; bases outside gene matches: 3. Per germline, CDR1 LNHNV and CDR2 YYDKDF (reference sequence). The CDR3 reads CATSEDRAEKLFF. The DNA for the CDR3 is TGTGCCACCAGCGAGGACAGGGCTGAAAAACTGTTTTTT. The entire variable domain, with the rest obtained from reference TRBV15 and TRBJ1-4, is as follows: DAMVIQNPRYQVTQFGKPVTLSCSQTLNHNVMYWYQQKSSQAPKLLFHYYDKDFNNEADTPDNFQSRRPNTSFCFLDIRSPGLGDTAMYLCATSEDRAEKLFFGSGTQLSVL.

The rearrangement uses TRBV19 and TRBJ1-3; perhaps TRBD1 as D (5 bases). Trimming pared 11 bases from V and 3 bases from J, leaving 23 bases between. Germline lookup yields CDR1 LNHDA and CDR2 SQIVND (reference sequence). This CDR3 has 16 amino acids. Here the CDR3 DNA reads TGTGCCGGACACAAAGGACCCTCTTCGAATGGAAACACCATATATTTT. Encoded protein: CAGHKGPSSNGNTIYF.

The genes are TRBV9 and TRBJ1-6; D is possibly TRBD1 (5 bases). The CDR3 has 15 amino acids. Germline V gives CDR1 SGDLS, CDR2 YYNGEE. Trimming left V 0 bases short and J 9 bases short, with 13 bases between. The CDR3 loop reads CASSVDSGYSSPLHF. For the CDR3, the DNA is TGTGCCAGCAGCGTAGATTCAGGGTACAGTTCACCCCTCCACTTT.

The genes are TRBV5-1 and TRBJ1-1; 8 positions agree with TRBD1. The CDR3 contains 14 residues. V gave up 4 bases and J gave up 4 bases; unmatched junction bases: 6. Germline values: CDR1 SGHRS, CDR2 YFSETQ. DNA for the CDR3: TGCGCCAGCAGCCCTACAGGGGGAGTCACTGAAGCTTTCTTT. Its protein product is CASSPTGGVTEAFF.

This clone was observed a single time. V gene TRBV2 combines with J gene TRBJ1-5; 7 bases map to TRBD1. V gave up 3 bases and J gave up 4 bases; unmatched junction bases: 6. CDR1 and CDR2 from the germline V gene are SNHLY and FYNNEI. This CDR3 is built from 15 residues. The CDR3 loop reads CASSDADRRNQPQHF. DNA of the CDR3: TGTGCCAGCAGTGACGCGGACAGGCGAAATCAGCCCCAGCATTTT.

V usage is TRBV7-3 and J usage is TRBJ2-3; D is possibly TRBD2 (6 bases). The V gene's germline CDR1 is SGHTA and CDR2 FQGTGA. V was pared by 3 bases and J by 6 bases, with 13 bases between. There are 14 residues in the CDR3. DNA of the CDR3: TGTGCCAGCAGCTTGACTGGGGGGAGGGATACGCAGTATTTT. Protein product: CASSLTGGRDTQYF.

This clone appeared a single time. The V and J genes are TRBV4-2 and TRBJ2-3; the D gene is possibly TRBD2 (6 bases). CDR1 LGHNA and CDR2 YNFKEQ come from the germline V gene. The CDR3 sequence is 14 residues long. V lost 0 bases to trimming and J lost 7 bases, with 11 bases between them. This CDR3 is CASSQETRGNTQYF. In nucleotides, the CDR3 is TGTGCCAGCAGCCAAGAGACTAGAGGGAATACGCAGTATTTT.

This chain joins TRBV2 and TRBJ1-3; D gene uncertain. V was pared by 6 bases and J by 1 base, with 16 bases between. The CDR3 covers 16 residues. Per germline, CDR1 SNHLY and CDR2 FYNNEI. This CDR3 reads CASRGETVSSGNTIYF. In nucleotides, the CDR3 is TGTGCCAGCAGGGGAGAAACTGTCAGTTCTGGAAACACCATATATTTT.

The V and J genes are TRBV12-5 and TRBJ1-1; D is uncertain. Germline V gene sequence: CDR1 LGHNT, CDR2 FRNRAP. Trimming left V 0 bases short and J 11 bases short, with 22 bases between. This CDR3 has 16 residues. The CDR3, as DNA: TGTGCTAGTGGTTTGGTACTTGGGAGGGCGTCAGATGAGGCTTTCTTT. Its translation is CASGLVLGRASDEAFF.

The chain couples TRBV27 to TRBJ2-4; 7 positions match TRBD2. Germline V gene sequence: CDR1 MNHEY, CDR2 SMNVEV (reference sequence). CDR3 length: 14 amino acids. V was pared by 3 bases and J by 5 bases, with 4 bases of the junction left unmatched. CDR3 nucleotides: TGTGCCAGCAGTTTGGGAGGGGTCGAAAACATTCAGTACTTC. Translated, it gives CASSLGGVENIQYF.

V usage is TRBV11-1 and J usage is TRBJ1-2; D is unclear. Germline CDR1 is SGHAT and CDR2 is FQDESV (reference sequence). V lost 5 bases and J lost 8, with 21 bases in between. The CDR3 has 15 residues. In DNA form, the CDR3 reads TGTGCCAGCAGCCCTCGACAAATAAAAGAATTGGGCTACACCTTC. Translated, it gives CASSPRQIKELGYTF.

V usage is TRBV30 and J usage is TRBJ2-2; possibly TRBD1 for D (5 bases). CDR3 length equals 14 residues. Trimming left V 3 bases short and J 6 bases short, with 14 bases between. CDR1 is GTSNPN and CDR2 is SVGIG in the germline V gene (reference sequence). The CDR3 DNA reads TGTGCCTGGAGAGCCCAGGGAAACGCCGGGGAGCTGTTTTTT. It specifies CAWRAQGNAGELFF.

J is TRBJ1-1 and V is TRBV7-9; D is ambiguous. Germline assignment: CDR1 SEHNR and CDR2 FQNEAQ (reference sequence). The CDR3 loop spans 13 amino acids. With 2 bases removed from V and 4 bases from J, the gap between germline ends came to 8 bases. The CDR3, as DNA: TGTGCCAGCAGCTTATCGGCGGTCACTGAAGCTTTCTTT. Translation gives CASSLSAVTEAFF.

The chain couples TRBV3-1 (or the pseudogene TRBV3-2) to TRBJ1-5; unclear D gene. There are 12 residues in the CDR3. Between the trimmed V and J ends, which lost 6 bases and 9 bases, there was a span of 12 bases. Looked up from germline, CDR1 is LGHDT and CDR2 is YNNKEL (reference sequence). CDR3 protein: CASSLPSGPQHF. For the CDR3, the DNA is TGTGCCAGCAGTCTGCCCTCGGGGCCCCAGCATTTT.

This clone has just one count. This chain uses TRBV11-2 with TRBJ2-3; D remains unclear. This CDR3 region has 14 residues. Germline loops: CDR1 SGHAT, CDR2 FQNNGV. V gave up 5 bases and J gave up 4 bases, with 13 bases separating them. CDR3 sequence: CASSQSAVSDTQYF. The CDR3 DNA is TGTGCCAGCAGCCAGTCGGCGGTGTCAGATACGCAGTATTTT.

CDR3 bases: TGTGCCAGCAGTCCTCCCGACAGGTCGGTGGGTAGGGGGACTGAAGCTTTCTTT. As protein: CASSPPDRSVGRGTEAFF. The rearrangement links TRBV28 to TRBJ1-1; weak D call: TRBD1 (6 bases). From germline, CDR1 is MDHEN and CDR2 SYDVKM. Trimming stripped 5 bases from V and 5 bases from J, with 27 bases between. The CDR3 totals 18 residues.

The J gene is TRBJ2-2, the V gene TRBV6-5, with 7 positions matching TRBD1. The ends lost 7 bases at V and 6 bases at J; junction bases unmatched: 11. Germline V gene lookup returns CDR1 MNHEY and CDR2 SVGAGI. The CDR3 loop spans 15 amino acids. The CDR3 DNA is TGTGCCAGCACGAGAGGAGACAGGGAGTCCGGGGAGCTGTTTTTT. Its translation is CASTRGDRESGELFF.

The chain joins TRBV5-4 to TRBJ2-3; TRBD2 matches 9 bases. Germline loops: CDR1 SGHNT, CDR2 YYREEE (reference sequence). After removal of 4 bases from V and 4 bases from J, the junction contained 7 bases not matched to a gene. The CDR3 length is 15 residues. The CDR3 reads CASSAAGGGADTQYF. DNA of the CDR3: TGTGCCAGCAGCGCGGCGGGGGGGGGCGCAGATACGCAGTATTTT. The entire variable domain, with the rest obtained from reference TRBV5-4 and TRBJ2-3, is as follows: ETGVTQSPTHLIKTRGQQVTLRCSSQSGHNTVSWYQQALGQGPQFIFQYYREEENGRGNFPPRFSGLQFPNYSSELNVNALELDDSALYLCASSAAGGGADTQYFGPGTRLTVL.

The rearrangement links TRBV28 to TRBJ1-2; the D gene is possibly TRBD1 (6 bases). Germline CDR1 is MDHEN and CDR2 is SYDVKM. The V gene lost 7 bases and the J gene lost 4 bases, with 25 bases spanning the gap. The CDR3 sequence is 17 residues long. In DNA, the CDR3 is TGTGCCAGCACCGTGGGGGGGGCGGACACCCACTTCTATGGCTACACCTTC. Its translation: CASTVGGADTHFYGYTF.

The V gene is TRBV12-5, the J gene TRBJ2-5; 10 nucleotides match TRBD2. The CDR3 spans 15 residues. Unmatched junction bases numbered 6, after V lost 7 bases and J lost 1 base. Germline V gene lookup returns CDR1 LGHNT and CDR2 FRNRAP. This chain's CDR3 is CASATSGVGQETQYF. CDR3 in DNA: TGTGCTAGTGCCACTAGCGGGGTTGGCCAAGAGACCCAGTACTTC.

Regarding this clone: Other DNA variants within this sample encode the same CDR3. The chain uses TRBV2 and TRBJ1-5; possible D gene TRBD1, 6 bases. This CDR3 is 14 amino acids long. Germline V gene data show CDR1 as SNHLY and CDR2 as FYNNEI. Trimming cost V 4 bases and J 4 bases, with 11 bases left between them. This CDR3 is CASSVRGGNQPQHF. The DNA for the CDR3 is TGTGCCAGCAGTGTCCGAGGGGGTAATCAGCCCCAGCATTTT.

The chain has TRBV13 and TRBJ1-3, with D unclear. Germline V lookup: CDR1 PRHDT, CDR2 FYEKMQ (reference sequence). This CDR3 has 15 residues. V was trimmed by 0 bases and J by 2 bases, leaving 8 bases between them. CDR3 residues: CASSLGSSPGNTIYF. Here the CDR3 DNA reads TGTGCCAGCAGCTTAGGCAGTTCCCCTGGAAACACCATATATTTT.